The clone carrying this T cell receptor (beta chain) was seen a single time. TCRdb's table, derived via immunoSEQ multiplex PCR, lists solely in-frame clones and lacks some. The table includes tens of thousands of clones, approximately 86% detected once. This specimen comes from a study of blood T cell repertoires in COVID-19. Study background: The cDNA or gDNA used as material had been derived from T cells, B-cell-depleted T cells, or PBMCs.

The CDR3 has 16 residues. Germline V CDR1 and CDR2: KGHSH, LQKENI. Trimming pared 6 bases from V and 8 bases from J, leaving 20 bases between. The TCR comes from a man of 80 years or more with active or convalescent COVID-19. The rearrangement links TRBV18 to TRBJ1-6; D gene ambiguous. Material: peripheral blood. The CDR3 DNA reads TGTGCCAGCTCCCGTGATCCCCCCATCGGTGATTCACCCCTCCACTTT. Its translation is CASSRDPPIGDSPLHF.